These 10 T cell receptor beta chains were all obtained from the same sample, sequenced in a study of blood T cell repertoires in COVID-19. Assay: immunoSEQ multiplex PCR; the TCRdb copy retains only in-frame clones and omits some. The sample holds about 190,000 clones, 80% to 90% seen once. Sequenced: peripheral blood. The receptors derive from a man aged 25-45 years with acute or convalescent COVID-19.

This chain connects TRBV6-6 to TRBJ1-2; TRBD1 matches at 11 bases. Germline CDR1 MNHNY, CDR2 SVGAGI (reference sequence). V lost 5 bases to trimming and J lost 5 bases; unmatched junction nucleotides: 10. This CDR3 spans 16 amino acids. DNA of the CDR3: TGTGCCAGCAGTCGAATCGGGACAGGGGGAAGTTATGGCTACACCTTC. Translating it yields CASSRIGTGGSYGYTF.

As to this clone: Other DNA sequences in the sample encode the same CDR3. The V call is TRBV11-2, the J call TRBJ1-5; tentative D call: TRBD1 (5 bases). V lost 5 bases, J lost 4 bases, and 12 bases lay in between. From germline, CDR1 is SGHAT and CDR2 FQNNGV. The CDR3 is made up of 14 amino acids. DNA of the CDR3: TGTGCCAGCAGCCCGCAGGGTCATAATCAGCCCCAGCATTTT. This gives the protein CASSPQGHNQPQHF. Full variable domain (rest looked up from reference TRBV11-2 and TRBJ1-5): EAGVAQSPRYKIIEKRQSVAFWCNPISGHATLYWYQQILGQGPKLLIQFQNNGVVDDSQLPKDRFSAERLKGVDSTLKIQPAKLEDSAVYLCASSPQGHNQPQHFGDGTRLSIL.

J is TRBJ1-5 and V is TRBV24-1; no reliable D call. This CDR3 has 14 amino acids. Trimming shortened V by 2 bases and J by 10 bases, and 14 bases separated the two germline ends. CDR1 and CDR2 from the germline V gene are KGHDR and SFDVKD. The CDR3 is CATSDSRTVGPQHF. The CDR3 DNA reads TGTGCCACCAGTGATTCACGAACAGTAGGTCCCCAGCATTTT.

The chain couples TRBV5-4 to TRBJ2-5, with D possibly matching TRBD2 (6 bases). Trimming pared 6 bases from V and 4 bases from J, leaving 19 bases between. CDR3 length equals 15 residues. Germline V CDR1 and CDR2: SGHNT, YYREEE (reference sequence). Here the CDR3 DNA reads TGTGCCAGCACGAAAATAGGAGGGTCGGGAGAGACCCAGTACTTC. This translates into CASTKIGGSGETQYF. Looking up the rest from reference TRBV5-4 and TRBJ2-5 gives the full variable domain: ETGVTQSPTHLIKTRGQQVTLRCSSQSGHNTVSWYQQALGQGPQFIFQYYREEENGRGNFPPRFSGLQFPNYSSELNVNALELDDSALYLCASTKIGGSGETQYFGPGTRLLVL.

The chain uses TRBV28 and TRBJ1-3; a weak D match, TRBD1 (6 bases). The CDR3 is made up of 14 amino acids. The V end lost 1 base, the J end lost 2 bases, and 6 bases lay between the germline ends. Germline assignment: CDR1 MDHEN and CDR2 SYDVKM. The CDR3 coding sequence is TGTGCCAGCAGTTTATCAGGGGCTGGAAACACCATATATTTT. Translating gives CASSLSGAGNTIYF.

This clone is a singleton in its sample. The V call is TRBV6-1, the J call TRBJ1-1; 7 bases agree with TRBD1. CDR1 is MNHNS and CDR2 is SASEGT in the germline V gene. V gave up 2 bases and J gave up 1 base; unmatched junction bases: 7. The CDR3 length is 16 residues. The DNA for the CDR3 is TGTGCCAGCAGTGAACTCAACAGGGGACCGAACACTGAAGCTTTCTTT. Its protein product is CASSELNRGPNTEAFF.

This rearrangement joins TRBV6-6 to TRBJ1-5; no reliable D call. The CDR3 is 14 amino acids. Trimming took 6 bases from V and 0 from J, leaving 9 bases between them. In germline, CDR1 is MNHNY, CDR2 SVGAGI (reference sequence). CDR3 bases: TGTGCCAGCAGCCATTTTCATAGCAATCAGCCCCAGCATTTT. Translating gives CASSHFHSNQPQHF.

The chain links TRBV7-9 to TRBJ1-2; no reliable D call. Between the trimmed V and J ends, which lost 4 bases and 0 bases, there was a span of 15 bases. CDR1 and CDR2 (germline): SEHNR, FQNEAQ (reference sequence). The CDR3 is 16 residues long. The CDR3 nucleotides read TGTGCCAGCAGCTCCCCCCACGGGAGAACTAACTATGGCTACACCTTC. This encodes CASSSPHGRTNYGYTF.

The rearrangement joins TRBV6-5 to TRBJ1-4, with D unclear. V was trimmed by 6 bases and J by 0 bases, leaving 11 bases between them. The length of the CDR3 is 15 residues. The germline V gene has CDR1 MNHEY and CDR2 SVGAGI. CDR3 DNA sequence: TGTGCCAGCAGACTCCTAGGTGCAACTAATGAAAAACTGTTTTTT. Its translation: CASRLLGATNEKLFF.

There are a few counts of this clone. This chain connects TRBV5-1 to TRBJ1-5; D remains ambiguous. The germline V gene encodes CDR1 SGHRS and CDR2 YFSETQ. The CDR3 covers 14 residues. V shed 0 bases and J shed 5 bases, with 9 bases lying between them. As DNA, the CDR3 is TGCGCCAGCAGCTTGGAGCGGATGGATCAGCCCCAGCATTTT. This sequence encodes CASSLERMDQPQHF.